Below are 15 T cell receptor beta chains sequenced from a single sample in a study of vaccination effects on CD4 cells after COVID-19 (dated by TCRdb to between 2021 and 2024). No antigen has been identified for these receptors. After about 10 days of culture, CD4+ T cells were isolated with the EasySep CD4+ T cell isolation kit. Each participant received two doses of an mRNA SARS-CoV-2 vaccine, either BNT162b2 or mRNA-1273. Library method: the immunoSEQ multiplex PCR assay. As stored in TCRdb, this immuneACCESS dataset retains in-frame rearrangements with V and J assigned. A fraction of the clones does not appear; measured against another copy, unresolved V genes explain less than half of the discrepancy, and the remainder lacks a known reason. The sample table lists around 49,000 clones, 60% to 75% of them with a count of one. Roughly a tenth of the sample goes to the ten largest clones. The sequenced sample was CD4+ T cells from PBMCs cultured without peptide, obtained after COVID-19 vaccination. These receptors originate from a human donor who received a COVID-19 vaccine.

This chain links TRBV5-4 with TRBJ2-5, with D possibly being TRBD1 (7 bases). The CDR3 is 14 amino acids. Germline assignment: CDR1 SGHNT and CDR2 YYREEE (reference sequence). V lost 4 bases, J lost 3 bases, and 13 bases lay in between. The CDR3 DNA follows: TGTGCCAGCAGCCAGGGACAGCGGGAAGAGACCCAGTACTTC. It specifies CASSQGQREETQYF.

The CDR3 region is CASQRTGLTNTGELFF. DNA for the CDR3: TGCGCCAGCCAAAGGACAGGGCTGACGAACACCGGGGAGCTGTTTTTT. This chain connects TRBV10-2 to TRBJ2-2; 8 bases agree with TRBD1. Germline values: CDR1 WSHSY, CDR2 SAAADI. The CDR3 contains 16 residues. Germline trimming cut 8 bases from V and 0 bases from J; bases unmatched to any gene: 8.

V usage is TRBV29-1 and J usage is TRBJ2-1, with 9 bases matching TRBD2. This CDR3 region has 14 residues. Germline V gene lookup returns CDR1 SQVTM and CDR2 ANQGSEA. Germline trimming cut 5 bases from V and 2 bases from J; bases unmatched to any gene: 4. CDR3 sequence (DNA): TGCAGCGTTCGCGGGAGGGTCACCTACAATGAGCAGTTCTTC. Protein: CSVRGRVTYNEQFF.

The V call is TRBV11-2, the J call TRBJ2-7; D ambiguous. CDR3 length: 13 residues. CDR1 SGHAT and CDR2 FQNNGV come from the germline V gene. V was pared by 0 bases and J by 7 bases, with 10 bases between. The CDR3 sequence is CASSLDRLYEQYF. CDR3 DNA: TGTGCCAGCAGCTTAGATAGGCTGTATGAGCAGTACTTC.

This clone was detected once. The chain joins TRBV6-5 to TRBJ2-1; 8 nucleotides line up with TRBD2. Per the germline V gene, CDR1 is MNHEY and CDR2 is SVGAGI. V lost 0 bases, J lost 4 bases, and 2 bases stayed unmatched. This CDR3 has 15 amino acids. As DNA, the CDR3 is TGTGCCAGCAGTTACTCTAGCGGGGATTACAATGAGCAGTTCTTC. Protein: CASSYSSGDYNEQFF.

The V call is TRBV28, the J call TRBJ2-6; maybe TRBD2 (6 bases). CDR1 MDHEN and CDR2 SYDVKM come from the germline V gene. V was clipped by 1 base and J by 2 bases, with 9 bases between them. The CDR3 runs to 16 residues. CDR3 region: CASSLFGGPGANVLTF. The CDR3 coding sequence is TGTGCCAGCAGTTTATTCGGGGGTCCTGGGGCCAACGTCCTGACTTTC.

This clone was observed a single time. This chain uses TRBV5-1 with TRBJ1-1, with a weak D call TRBD1 (6 bases). Deletions cut 2 bases from V and 6 bases from J, with 14 bases between. The CDR3 runs to 14 residues. Germline V gives CDR1 SGHRS, CDR2 YFSETQ. Here the CDR3 reads CASSLTGTLAEAFF. The CDR3 DNA follows: TGCGCCAGCAGCTTAACCGGGACATTGGCTGAAGCTTTCTTT. The full variable domain, in which reference TRBV5-1 and TRBJ1-1 provide the parts outside the CDR3, is KAGVTQTPRYLIKTRGQQVTLSCSPISGHRSVSWYQQTPGQGLQFLFEYFSETQRNKGNFPGRFSGRQFSNSRSEMNVSTLELGDSALYLCASSLTGTLAEAFFGQGTRLTVV.

The chain recombines TRBV29-1 with TRBJ2-1; 11 bases are shared with TRBD2. From germline, CDR1 is SQVTM and CDR2 ANQGSEA. This CDR3 has 14 residues. V dropped 7 bases and J dropped 3; count of bases not matched to a gene: 5. Here the CDR3 DNA reads TGCAGCGAAATAGCGGGAGGGCTCTACAATGAGCAGTTCTTC. Amino acid sequence: CSEIAGGLYNEQFF.

This rearrangement joins TRBV19 to TRBJ1-5, with D possibly TRBD1 on 5 matching bases. This CDR3 spans 14 amino acids. V lost 4 bases to trimming and J lost 8 bases, with 15 bases between them. CDR1 is LNHDA, CDR2 SQIVND, per germline (reference sequence). The CDR3 region has the DNA TGTGCCAGTAGTACCATCAGGGAGGAGAAGCCCCAGCATTTT. Encoded protein: CASSTIREEKPQHF.

V usage is TRBV5-8 and J usage is TRBJ2-1; D is ambiguous. V was cut by 4 bases and J by 0 bases, with 11 bases left in between. The CDR3 covers 15 residues. Germline V gene sequence: CDR1 SGHTS, CDR2 YDEGEE. CDR3 sequence reads: CASSQTGYSYNEQFF. CDR3 in DNA: TGTGCCAGCAGCCAGACTGGATACTCCTACAATGAGCAGTTCTTC.

The rearrangement joins TRBV6-1 to TRBJ1-2; D is possibly TRBD1 (6 bases). V was shortened by 3 bases and J by 3 bases, with 11 bases between the two germline ends. Germline V gene data show CDR1 as MNHNS and CDR2 as SASEGT. CDR3 length: 14 residues. For the CDR3, the DNA is TGTGCCAGCAGTGACCCAACAGGGTACTATGGCTACACCTTC. This gives the protein CASSDPTGYYGYTF.

The chain carries TRBV7-8 and TRBJ2-3; 8 nucleotides line up with TRBD2. The trim removed 5 bases at V and 3 bases at J, leaving 7 bases unmatched. The CDR3 has 15 amino acids. The germline CDR1 and CDR2 sequences are SGHVS and FQNEAQ. The CDR3: CASSRREGQTDTQYF. The CDR3 region has the DNA TGTGCCAGCAGCAGACGGGAGGGCCAGACAGATACGCAGTATTTT.

This chain joins TRBV12-5 and TRBJ2-3, with D unclear. CDR1 and CDR2 (germline): LGHNT, FRNRAP. Trimming took 0 bases from V and 0 from J, leaving 10 bases between them. The CDR3 has 16 amino acids. The CDR3 reads CASGLVAGESTDTQYF. The CDR3 DNA reads TGTGCTAGTGGTTTGGTAGCAGGAGAGAGCACAGATACGCAGTATTTT.

The J gene is TRBJ2-1, the V gene TRBV2, with a tentative D call TRBD1 (5 bases). The germline V gene encodes CDR1 SNHLY and CDR2 FYNNEI. Trimming left V 6 bases short and J 4 bases short, with 10 bases between. The CDR3 has 13 residues. The CDR3 reads CASRLTEYNEQFF. The CDR3 nucleotides are TGTGCCAGCAGGCTGACAGAGTACAATGAGCAGTTCTTC.

The rearrangement joins TRBV11-2 to TRBJ2-2; perhaps TRBD2 as D (6 bases). CDR1 SGHAT and CDR2 FQNNGV come from the germline V gene. The ends were cut back, 7 bases at V and 6 bases at J, with 15 bases in the middle. The CDR3 covers 14 residues. CDR3: CASKTSSNAGELFF. CDR3 nucleotide sequence: TGTGCCAGCAAGACTAGTTCAAACGCCGGGGAGCTGTTTTTT. The full variable domain, its missing parts supplied by reference TRBV11-2 and TRBJ2-2, is EAGVAQSPRYKIIEKRQSVAFWCNPISGHATLYWYQQILGQGPKLLIQFQNNGVVDDSQLPKDRFSAERLKGVDSTLKIQPAKLEDSAVYLCASKTSSNAGELFFGEGSRLTVL.